These 21 T cell receptor beta chains share one sample of origin, sequenced in a study of early T cells in non-severe SARS-CoV-2 infection. In TCRdb, the 5' RACE reads were re-called with MiXCR into one record per CDR3 protein. The sample holds about 45,000 distinct CDR3 sequences, 11% seen once. Material: whole blood. These receptors came from an adult who was a healthcare worker with PCR-confirmed SARS-CoV-2 infection or an uninfected control (not recorded which).

This clonotype was recorded at least ten times. The chain carries TRBV7-3 and TRBJ2-1; TRBD2 aligns across 12 bases. This CDR3 is built from 15 residues. Germline-derived CDR1 and CDR2 are SGHTA and FQGTGA. J gave up 7 bases and V 5 bases, and 6 bases lay outside the gene matches. CDR3 DNA: TGTGCCAGCAGCCCCGAGACTAGCGGGAGAAATGAGCAGTTCTTC. Residues: CASSPETSGRNEQFF.

This clonotype came up many times. The V and J genes are TRBV20-1 and TRBJ2-1; no firm D call. CDR1 and CDR2 (germline): DFQATT, SNEGSKA (reference sequence). V dropped 4 bases and J dropped 2 bases, with 12 bases sitting between them. This CDR3 has 14 residues. The CDR3: CSAMTVGAYNEQFF. The CDR3 DNA reads TGCAGTGCTATGACTGTAGGTGCCTACAATGAGCAGTTCTTC.

This clonotype was seen many times. The J gene is TRBJ2-7, the V gene TRBV7-2, with TRBD1 matching over 7 bases. Per germline, CDR1 SGHTA and CDR2 FQGNSA. Trimming cost V 1 base and J 2 bases; bases outside gene matches: 2. This CDR3 region has 14 residues. This CDR3 is CASSLGDSPYEQYF. CDR3 sequence (DNA): TGTGCCAGCAGCTTAGGGGACAGCCCCTACGAGCAGTACTTC.

CDR3: CASNLNRDRGEAFF. In DNA form, the CDR3 reads TGTGCCAGCAACTTAAACCGGGACAGGGGTGAAGCTTTCTTT. This chain uses TRBV2 with TRBJ1-1; TRBD1 agrees at 10 bases. Per germline, CDR1 SNHLY and CDR2 FYNNEI. The trim removed 7 bases at V and 7 bases at J, leaving 9 bases unmatched. This CDR3 is built from 14 residues. Full variable domain (remainder filled in from reference TRBV2 and TRBJ1-1): EPEVTQTPSHQVTQMGQEVILRCVPISNHLYFYWYRQILGQKVEFLVSFYNNEISEKSEIFDDQFSVERPDGSNFTLKIRSTKLEDSAMYFCASNLNRDRGEAFFGQGTRLTVV.

This clonotype has a handful of counts. The V and J genes are TRBV28 and TRBJ1-5; 11 positions agree with TRBD1. Germline lookup yields CDR1 MDHEN and CDR2 SYDVKM. The ends lost 6 bases at V and 7 bases at J; junction bases unmatched: 2. The CDR3 covers 13 residues. The CDR3 is CASRGTGGQPQHF. The CDR3 DNA reads as TGTGCCAGCAGGGGGACAGGGGGACAGCCCCAGCATTTT.

The chain has TRBV11-2 and TRBJ1-2; the D is unclear. The CDR3 is made up of 13 amino acids. CDR1 and CDR2 (germline): SGHAT, FQNNGV. The V end was cut by 5 bases, the J end by 2 bases, with 9 bases between. The CDR3: CASSQQDNYGYTF. CDR3 coding DNA: TGTGCCAGCAGCCAACAAGACAACTATGGCTACACCTTC.

V and J are TRBV7-3 and TRBJ2-7; 10 bases are shared with TRBD2. The germline V gene has CDR1 SGHTA and CDR2 FQGTGA. J lost 5 bases, V lost 5 bases, and 9 bases had no gene match. The CDR3 runs to 15 residues. CDR3 nucleotides: TGTGCCAGCAGCCGATCGGGACTAGCGATCGACGAGCAGTACTTC. The encoded protein is CASSRSGLAIDEQYF.

This clonotype was counted ten times or more. The chain uses TRBV7-2 and TRBJ2-1; no reliable D call. The CDR3 loop spans 15 amino acids. V lost 0 bases, J lost 2 bases, and 8 bases lay in between. From germline, CDR1 is SGHTA and CDR2 FQGNSA. This CDR3 is CASSLALGTYNEQFF. DNA of the CDR3: TGTGCCAGCAGCTTAGCACTGGGGACCTACAATGAGCAGTTCTTC.

This clonotype was detected many times. This chain uses TRBV7-2 with TRBJ2-1; 7 bases map to TRBD2. CDR1 is SGHTA and CDR2 is FQGNSA in the germline V gene. The length of the CDR3 is 17 residues. With V trimmed by 2 bases and J by 4 bases, 11 bases remained unmatched. The CDR3 coding sequence is TGTGCCAGCAGCTTAAACTCGCGCGGGAGTGGGTACAATGAGCAGTTCTTC. Protein product: CASSLNSRGSGYNEQFF.

This clonotype was recorded many times. V is TRBV18 and J is TRBJ2-5; 7 bases match TRBD1. The CDR3 has 15 amino acids. Germline V gives CDR1 KGHSH, CDR2 LQKENI. V gave up 3 bases and J gave up 3 bases; unmatched junction bases: 7. Here the CDR3 DNA reads TGTGCCAGCTCACCGAGAGGGACAGTAGAAGAGACCCAGTACTTC. Amino acids: CASSPRGTVEETQYF.

This clonotype came up many times. The chain joins TRBV7-2 to TRBJ1-2, with D unresolved. Trimming removed 1 base from V and 6 bases from J, with 9 bases in between. CDR3 size: 13 residues. The germline CDR1 and CDR2 sequences are SGHTA and FQGNSA. CDR3 nucleotide sequence: TGTGCCAGCAGCTTAGGAGGGAGGGATGGCTACACCTTC. This encodes CASSLGGRDGYTF.

This clonotype occurred a few times. The chain carries TRBV3-1 and TRBJ1-6, with 10 bases lining up with TRBD1. V lost 4 bases to trimming and J lost 7 bases; unmatched junction nucleotides: 7. Looked up from germline, CDR1 is LGHDT and CDR2 is YNNKEL (reference sequence). This CDR3 has 16 residues. CDR3 amino acids: CASSREPGQGNSPLHF. DNA of the CDR3: TGTGCCAGCAGCCGCGAGCCGGGACAGGGGAATTCACCCCTCCACTTT.

This clonotype was observed at least ten times. The CDR3 bases are TGTGCCAGTAGTACGAGTTTCGGCGGGAGAGTCGAAAACAATGAGCAGTTCTTC. Translated, it gives CASSTSFGGRVENNEQFF. V is TRBV19 and J is TRBJ2-1, with 7 bases matching TRBD2. The CDR3 covers 18 residues. The V segment lost 4 bases and the J segment 5 bases; nucleotides outside the gene matches: 17. Germline V gene sequence: CDR1 LNHDA, CDR2 SQIVND (reference sequence).

This clonotype has only a few counts. V gene TRBV5-1 combines with J gene TRBJ2-6, with unresolved D. Deletions cut 4 bases from V and 2 bases from J, with 10 bases between. Germline V gene data show CDR1 as SGHRS and CDR2 as YFSETQ. The CDR3 consists of 15 residues. CDR3 region: CASSRPGTGANVLTF. The CDR3 DNA is TGCGCCAGCAGCCGCCCTGGGACTGGGGCCAACGTCCTGACTTTC. Full variable domain (rest looked up from reference TRBV5-1 and TRBJ2-6): KAGVTQTPRYLIKTRGQQVTLSCSPISGHRSVSWYQQTPGQGLQFLFEYFSETQRNKGNFPGRFSGRQFSNSRSEMNVSTLELGDSALYLCASSRPGTGANVLTFGAGSRLTVL.

This clonotype was counted at least ten times. The rearrangement links TRBV4-1 to TRBJ2-1; 9 bases match TRBD2. The CDR3 covers 15 residues. The J segment lost 4 bases and the V segment lost 4 bases, leaving 5 bases of the junction unmatched. In germline, CDR1 is MGHRA, CDR2 YSYEKL. CDR3 sequence (DNA): TGCGCCAGCAGCCCACGACTAGCGGATTACAATGAGCAGTTCTTC. Translating gives CASSPRLADYNEQFF.

This clonotype has a count of ten or more. The V call is TRBV7-6, the J call TRBJ1-6, with unresolved D. The CDR3 is made up of 15 amino acids. Per the germline V gene, CDR1 is SGHVS and CDR2 is FNYEAQ. Deletions cut 1 base from V and 5 bases from J, with 9 bases between. The CDR3 sequence: CASSLVGRDNSPLHF. Here the CDR3 DNA reads TGTGCCAGCAGCTTAGTTGGCAGAGATAATTCACCCCTCCACTTT.

In its sample, this clonotype was seen once. This rearrangement joins TRBV19 to TRBJ2-7; D remains ambiguous. This CDR3 comprises 14 residues. V was pared by 3 bases and J by 7 bases, with 16 bases between. Germline V gives CDR1 LNHDA, CDR2 SQIVND (reference sequence). CDR3 in amino acids: CASSIDRALGEQYF. The DNA for the CDR3 is TGTGCCAGTAGTATCGACCGGGCCCTCGGGGAGCAGTACTTC.

This clonotype was seen many times. The V call is TRBV6-2 or TRBV6-3, the J call TRBJ2-5; 7 nucleotides line up with TRBD2. CDR3 length equals 15 residues. Germline V CDR1 and CDR2: MNHEY, SVGEGT. With 6 bases clipped from V and 5 bases from J, the junction kept 12 bases outside the gene matches. Here the CDR3 DNA reads TGTGCCAGCAGGGGCCTAGCGGATTATTTGGAGACCCAGTACTTC. This sequence encodes CASRGLADYLETQYF.

This clonotype was seen only a few times. This chain connects TRBV5-1 to TRBJ2-3; D not certain. The CDR3 consists of 14 residues. Germline lookup yields CDR1 SGHRS and CDR2 YFSETQ. The V end lost 3 bases, the J end lost 0 bases, and 8 bases lay between the germline ends. The CDR3 reads CASSSADSTDTQYF. DNA for the CDR3: TGCGCCAGCAGCTCAGCTGACAGCACAGATACGCAGTATTTT.

This clonotype was detected many times. This sequence joins TRBV7-2 and TRBJ2-5; 10 bases are a match to TRBD2. CDR1 SGHTA and CDR2 FQGNSA come from the germline V gene. The CDR3 extends over 14 amino acids. V lost 3 bases and J lost 5; bases outside the gene matches: 3. CDR3 nucleotide sequence: TGTGCCAGCAGCTTCATGGGACTAGCGGAGACCCAGTACTTC. It is translated as CASSFMGLAETQYF.

This rearrangement joins TRBV12-3 or TRBV12-4 to TRBJ2-7; D not certain. V lost 4 bases and J 3 bases, leaving 10 bases between the germline ends. The CDR3 covers 13 residues. The CDR3 sequence: CASSWGENYEQYF. DNA of the CDR3: TGTGCCAGCAGTTGGGGTGAAAACTACGAGCAGTACTTC.